A selection of T cell receptor beta chains follows, all from one sample in a study of Ad26.COV2.S vaccination and SARS-CoV-2 variants. Only in-frame clones appear in the TCRdb table, and some are missing; sequencing was by immunoSEQ multiplex PCR. Seen here are around 400,000 clones, 80% to 95% observed once, and the top ten hold 9% to 15%. Source: peripheral blood, taken in a trial of Ad26.COV2.S vaccine versus placebo. These receptors were taken from a person aged 18-65 years who received the Ad26.COV2.S COVID-19 vaccine or a placebo. The CDR3 runs from the conserved cysteine through the conserved F or W. Clone size is shown for a subset of rows, as once, few, many or a class of expanded clone.

clone_size: NA; v_call: TRBV6-2/TRBV6-3; j_call: TRBJ1-2; cdr3_aa: CASSPGASYGYTF
clone_size: NA; v_call: TRBV30; j_call: TRBJ2-1; cdr3_aa: CAWSSGGGNEQFF
clone_size: NA; v_call: TRBV6-2/TRBV6-3; j_call: TRBJ1-1; cdr3_aa: CASSTAYRVPRTEAFF
clone_size: few; v_call: TRBV7-2; j_call: TRBJ1-1; cdr3_aa: CASSLGQPGGTEAFF
clone_size: NA; v_call: TRBV6-5; j_call: TRBJ1-2; cdr3_aa: CASRRDYGYTF
clone_size: NA; v_call: TRBV30; j_call: TRBJ2-7; cdr3_aa: CAWRGLAAYEQYF
clone_size: NA; v_call: TRBV6-4; j_call: TRBJ1-2; cdr3_aa: CASSSDRGQGYTF
clone_size: NA; v_call: TRBV29-1; j_call: TRBJ2-3; cdr3_aa: CSVEDGGGGTDTQYF
clone_size: NA; v_call: TRBV9; j_call: TRBJ2-2; cdr3_aa: CASSVEPGGPTGELFF
clone_size: NA; v_call: TRBV6-2/TRBV6-3; j_call: TRBJ1-6; cdr3_aa: CASSYLTGRNSPLHF
clone_size: many; v_call: TRBV7-2; j_call: TRBJ2-2; cdr3_aa: CASSRHPSGELFF
clone_size: NA; v_call: TRBV28; j_call: TRBJ1-4; cdr3_aa: CASSGQGAAAEKLFF
clone_size: NA; v_call: TRBV5-6; j_call: TRBJ2-1; cdr3_aa: CASSPGTSDHNEQFF
clone_size: NA; v_call: TRBV19; j_call: TRBJ2-3; cdr3_aa: CASKVARDTDTQYF
clone_size: NA; v_call: TRBV5-1; j_call: TRBJ2-7; cdr3_aa: CASSLFRAGASYEQYF
clone_size: NA; v_call: TRBV6-5; j_call: TRBJ2-7; cdr3_aa: CASARAILPEQYF
clone_size: NA; v_call: TRBV9; j_call: TRBJ1-2; cdr3_aa: CASSTGQGSYGYTF
clone_size: NA; v_call: TRBV7-2; j_call: TRBJ2-1; cdr3_aa: CASSSISGTNYNEQFF
clone_size: once; v_call: TRBV3-1/TRBV3-2; j_call: TRBJ1-4; cdr3_aa: CASSQDGAVDEKLFF
clone_size: NA; v_call: TRBV24-1; j_call: TRBJ2-4; cdr3_aa: CATSSAGNIAKNIQYF
clone_size: NA; v_call: TRBV4-3; j_call: TRBJ2-7; cdr3_aa: CASSQEGRGSYEQYF
clone_size: few; v_call: TRBV2; j_call: TRBJ2-7; cdr3_aa: CASRELISSYEQYF
clone_size: NA; v_call: TRBV24-1; j_call: TRBJ2-7; cdr3_aa: CATSDLHGRSSYEQYF
clone_size: NA; v_call: TRBV3-1/TRBV3-2; j_call: TRBJ1-4; cdr3_aa: CASSPGQNEKLFF
clone_size: once; v_call: TRBV7-9; j_call: TRBJ2-1; cdr3_aa: CASSRRPGLLNNEQFF
clone_size: NA; v_call: TRBV28; j_call: TRBJ1-2; cdr3_aa: CASSLMGYGYTF
clone_size: NA; v_call: TRBV28; j_call: TRBJ2-1; cdr3_aa: CASSLATGVVNEQFF
clone_size: NA; v_call: TRBV10-3; j_call: TRBJ2-2; cdr3_aa: CAISEQRSGTGELFF
clone_size: NA; v_call: TRBV28; j_call: TRBJ1-2; cdr3_aa: CASTSPRAGGLYGYTF
clone_size: NA; v_call: TRBV10-3; j_call: TRBJ2-3; cdr3_aa: CAISETLRGTDTQYF
clone_size: NA; v_call: TRBV2; j_call: TRBJ2-7; cdr3_aa: CASSGEGTGGSSYEQYF
clone_size: NA; v_call: TRBV18; j_call: TRBJ1-1; cdr3_aa: CASSPGGGPNTEAFF
clone_size: NA; v_call: TRBV5-1; j_call: TRBJ2-1; cdr3_aa: CASSLGLAEYNEQFF
clone_size: NA; v_call: TRBV25-1; j_call: TRBJ1-3; cdr3_aa: CASSEERSGNTIYF
clone_size: NA; v_call: TRBV6-2/TRBV6-3; j_call: TRBJ2-3; cdr3_aa: CASSYSRWTKEADTQYF
clone_size: NA; v_call: TRBV4-3; j_call: TRBJ1-5; cdr3_aa: CASSQDNNQPQHF
clone_size: NA; v_call: TRBV3-1/TRBV3-2; j_call: TRBJ2-7; cdr3_aa: CASSRTSAYEQYF
clone_size: NA; v_call: TRBV4-1; j_call: TRBJ2-7; cdr3_aa: CASSAFDSSSSYEQYF
clone_size: NA; v_call: TRBV4-3; j_call: TRBJ1-5; cdr3_aa: CASSQDRDQPQHF
clone_size: few; v_call: TRBV6-2/TRBV6-3; j_call: TRBJ2-3; cdr3_aa: CASSYSGTGDTDTQYF
clone_size: NA; v_call: TRBV5-5; j_call: TRBJ1-5; cdr3_aa: CASSLGVEYQPQHF
clone_size: NA; v_call: TRBV3-1/TRBV3-2; j_call: TRBJ2-4; cdr3_aa: CASSQDVLAGGGNIQYF
clone_size: NA; v_call: TRBV28; j_call: TRBJ1-1; cdr3_aa: CASSPIGQAYTEAFF
clone_size: NA; v_call: TRBV21-1; j_call: TRBJ1-5; cdr3_aa: CASSPTGGNQPQHF
clone_size: NA; v_call: TRBV14; j_call: TRBJ2-2; cdr3_aa: CASSRERNTGELFF
clone_size: NA; v_call: TRBV18; j_call: TRBJ1-1; cdr3_aa: CASSPPVIMNTEAFF
clone_size: NA; v_call: TRBV6-4; j_call: TRBJ2-1; cdr3_aa: CASSDHPSGSIDEQFF
clone_size: NA; v_call: TRBV7-8; j_call: TRBJ2-2; cdr3_aa: CASSRSKTGELFF
clone_size: once; v_call: TRBV29-1; j_call: TRBJ1-5; cdr3_aa: CSVSGGGNQPQHF
clone_size: once; v_call: TRBV27; j_call: TRBJ2-1; cdr3_aa: CASSLLGTSGTNEQFF
clone_size: NA; v_call: TRBV6-2/TRBV6-3; j_call: TRBJ1-5; cdr3_aa: CASSWTGGQPQHF
clone_size: NA; v_call: TRBV10-3; j_call: TRBJ2-4; cdr3_aa: CAIKASPAKNIQYF